The text below deals with one T cell receptor (beta chain). As yet, its antigen is unknown. Germline CDR1 is SGHVS and CDR2 is FQNEAQ. V was cut by 0 bases and J by 3 bases, with 8 bases left in between. This CDR3 has 14 amino acids. The data originate from a study of shared clonotypes between healthy human individuals. Points from the study as a whole: Blood was the only sampled material, and tissue repertoires likely differ. Between four donors, naive CD4 clonotypes were shared at a level of about 5%. The study found lower generation probabilities in non-shared clonotypes than in those shared by all four donors. Among the subsets, naive ones generally showed larger estimated richness than memory ones.

As defined, naive CD8 cells were CD45RO-negative and positively selected for CCR7, with terminally differentiated effector memory CD45RA+ cells excluded. Clones were sequenced by immunoSEQ multiplex PCR, and TCRdb holds only the in-frame ones, with some missing. This repertoire shows millions of clones, about 95% found once; its top ten account for 0.85% to 1.3%. Input material: naive CD8+ T cells sorted from blood. V usage is TRBV7-8 and J usage is TRBJ2-5; D is ambiguous. The sequence came from a man aged 18 to 30 in good health. CDR3 bases: TGTGCCAGCAGCTTAGCAGGGTTTGAAGAGACCCAGTACTTC. Translated: CASSLAGFEETQYF.